Described below is a single T cell receptor beta chain sequence and its context. Its antigen is currently unknown. This sample is drawn from a study of cytomegalovirus exposure and HLA in healthy donors. Broader study findings: A later analysis found TCR association rates differed by HLA locus, highest for DRB1 and lowest for HLA-C.

The PCR used 60 Vbeta and 13 Jbeta primers. The assay was immunoSEQ multiplex PCR, and TCRdb's table has in-frame clones only and misses some. The sample lists about 200,000 clones; around 83% were seen once. The CDR3 extends over 14 amino acids. Germline-derived CDR1 and CDR2 are MRHNA and SNTAGT. The ends were cut back, 4 bases at V and 4 bases at J, with 13 bases in the middle. Nominal health characterized the donors when sampled, though unrecorded immune exposures were likely. This TCR was recovered from a woman in her forties or fifties in good health and CMV-seropositive. V gene TRBV6-4 combines with J gene TRBJ2-5; TRBD2 is a possible D gene (5 bases). The sample taken for sequencing was PBMCs. CDR3 nucleotide sequence: TGTGCCAGCAGTGCGACGGGAAGTTCAGAGACCCAGTACTTC. Translation: CASSATGSSETQYF.